This TCR beta chain was sequenced during a study of cytomegalovirus exposure and HLA in healthy donors. Amplification used 60 Vbeta primers and 13 Jbeta primers. Profiled with immunoSEQ multiplex PCR; TCRdb holds only in-frame clones, not every one. The table has approximately 190,000 clones, about 70% seen once. Germline CDR1 is SGHNT and CDR2 is YYREEE (reference sequence). The CDR3 is 16 amino acids. V was pared by 4 bases and J by 4 bases, with 13 bases of the junction left unmatched. Notes on this clone: Its antigen is not known. Because it lacks the conserved phenylalanine or tryptophan at the end, this CDR3 is likely a read error.

Study conclusions and caveats: Cytomegalovirus association was listed for under 200 TCR beta chains. Reportedly, TCR beta sequences accurately predicted HLA-A and HLA-B alleles in most subjects.

Sequenced material: PBMCs. The rearrangement joins TRBV5-4 to TRBJ1-2, with 7 bases aligning to TRBD1. The clonotype originates from a middle-aged man in good health and CMV-seropositive. Here the CDR3 reads CASSNPLSGQRYGYTL. CDR3 in DNA: TGTGCCAGCAGCAATCCTTTGTCGGGACAGCGCTATGGCTACACCCTC.